This passage covers 20 T cell receptor beta chains from one sample sequenced in a study of cytomegalovirus exposure and HLA in healthy donors. The method was immunoSEQ multiplex PCR; TCRdb's version includes in-frame clones alone and lacks a portion of them. The table lists about 350,000 clones, about 90% of them singletons. Sequenced input: PBMCs. The receptors were sampled from a woman younger than 45 in good health and CMV-seropositive.

This sequence joins TRBV27 and TRBJ2-1; TRBD2 matches at 8 bases. V shed 0 bases and J 0 bases; nucleotides not matched to a gene: 4. In germline, CDR1 is MNHEY, CDR2 SMNVEV (reference sequence). This CDR3 region has 17 residues. CDR3 in amino acids: CASSLSASGPSYNEQFF. CDR3 nucleotide sequence: TGTGCCAGCAGTTTATCGGCTAGCGGGCCCTCCTACAATGAGCAGTTCTTC.

This clone occurred once. This sequence joins TRBV29-1 and TRBJ1-3; D uncertain. Germline CDR1 SQVTM, CDR2 ANQGSEA. CDR3 length: 11 amino acids. V was cut by 7 bases and J by 2 bases, with 6 bases left in between. The CDR3 here is CSATAGNTIYF. DNA for the CDR3: TGCAGCGCCACAGCTGGAAACACCATATATTTT. Together with reference TRBV29-1 and TRBJ1-3, the CDR3 gives the full variable domain: SAVISQKPSRDICQRGTSLTIQCQVDSQVTMMFWYRQQPGQSLTLIATANQGSEATYESGFVIDKFPISRPNLTFSTLTVSNMSPEDSSIYLCSATAGNTIYFGEGSWLTVV.

In nucleotides, the CDR3 is TGTGCCAGCAGCCGGGAGAAGAACACTGAAGCTTTCTTT. Translated, it gives CASSREKNTEAFF. V is TRBV5-4 and J is TRBJ1-1, with D hard to call. V was shortened by 4 bases and J by 1 base, with 8 bases between the two germline ends. In germline, CDR1 is SGHNT, CDR2 YYREEE (reference sequence). This CDR3 region has 13 residues.

The chain is built from TRBV11-2 and TRBJ2-3, with TRBD2 identical over 7 bases. The germline gives CDR1 SGHAT, CDR2 FQNNGV. J was trimmed by 1 base and V by 4 bases; bases with no gene match: 8. CDR3 length equals 16 residues. The CDR3 nucleotides read TGTGCCAGCAGCTGGGGGGAGGGCCGGGGCACAGATACGCAGTATTTT. Its protein product is CASSWGEGRGTDTQYF.

The rearrangement uses TRBV10-2 and TRBJ2-7; D not certain. From germline, CDR1 is WSHSY and CDR2 SAAADI. CDR3 length: 14 residues. V lost 7 bases to trimming and J lost 3 bases, with 16 bases between them. The CDR3 reads CASTPQKIGYEQYF. The DNA of the CDR3 is TGCGCCAGCACCCCGCAGAAGATAGGCTACGAGCAGTACTTC.

The rearrangement uses TRBV25-1 and TRBJ2-3, with 9 bases aligning to TRBD2. Trimming cost V 3 bases and J 2 bases; bases outside gene matches: 3. The length of the CDR3 is 15 residues. Germline CDR1 reads MGHDK; CDR2 reads SYGVNS. The CDR3 reads CASSESGGYTDTQYF. For the CDR3, the DNA is TGTGCCAGCAGTGAGAGCGGGGGGTACACAGATACGCAGTATTTT.

This chain connects TRBV28 to TRBJ1-1; D may be TRBD1 (6 bases). V dropped 3 bases and J dropped 3 bases, with 17 bases sitting between them. The CDR3 runs to 16 residues. CDR1 and CDR2 (germline): MDHEN, SYDVKM. Written as DNA, the CDR3 is TGTGCCAGCAGTTTCCCGGGACACCCGGAGGACACTGAAGCTTTCTTT. Translated, it gives CASSFPGHPEDTEAFF.

V gene TRBV9 combines with J gene TRBJ2-1; 10 bases are a match to TRBD1. CDR1 is SGDLS, CDR2 YYNGEE, per germline. There are 18 residues in the CDR3. With V trimmed by 3 bases and J by 5 bases, 14 bases remained unmatched. The CDR3 sequence is CASSEKLLTGGGNNEQFF. In DNA form, the CDR3 reads TGTGCCAGCAGCGAGAAACTGCTGACAGGGGGCGGGAACAATGAGCAGTTCTTC.

The chain couples TRBV5-1 to TRBJ2-7, with D unresolved. V was pared by 0 bases and J by 3 bases, with 13 bases between. Germline V gene lookup returns CDR1 SGHRS and CDR2 YFSETQ. This CDR3 region has 15 residues. CDR3 loop: CASSLVESLNYEQYF. DNA for the CDR3: TGCGCCAGCAGCTTGGTTGAGAGCCTTAACTACGAGCAGTACTTC.

V is TRBV7-9 and J is TRBJ1-5; D not resolved. The V end lost 5 bases, the J end lost 6 bases, and 14 bases lay between the germline ends. The germline V gene encodes CDR1 SEHNR and CDR2 FQNEAQ (reference sequence). The CDR3 runs 14 residues. CDR3 residues: CASSLPGGSQPQHF. The DNA for the CDR3 is TGTGCCAGCAGCCTCCCCGGTGGGTCTCAGCCCCAGCATTTT.

The V gene is TRBV4-1, the J gene TRBJ2-1, with unresolved D. The V gene lost 0 bases and the J gene lost 7 bases, with 4 bases spanning the gap. Germline V lookup: CDR1 MGHRA, CDR2 YSYEKL. This CDR3 has 12 amino acids. The CDR3 DNA reads TGCGCCAGCAGCCAAGATTTAAATGAGCAGTTCTTC. It yields the protein CASSQDLNEQFF.

This sequence joins TRBV18 and TRBJ2-7; TRBD2 might be the D (6 bases). V shed 2 bases and J shed 0 bases, with 11 bases lying between them. The CDR3 length is 15 residues. The germline gives CDR1 KGHSH, CDR2 LQKENI. The chain's CDR3 is CASSPRDGSSYEQYF. The CDR3 nucleotides read TGTGCCAGCTCACCAAGGGACGGGAGCTCCTACGAGCAGTACTTC.

In its sample, this clone was seen once. This chain links TRBV7-2 with TRBJ1-1; D might be TRBD1 (6 bases). V was shortened by 5 bases and J by 0 bases, with 16 bases between the two germline ends. The CDR3 has 16 residues. In germline, CDR1 is SGHTA, CDR2 FQGNSA. Written as DNA, the CDR3 is TGTGCCAGCAGCATGTCCGGGACACGGATGAACACTGAAGCTTTCTTT. Residues: CASSMSGTRMNTEAFF.

CDR3: CASKMDRLLAEPQHF. The CDR3 bases are TGTGCCAGCAAGATGGACAGGTTGCTGGCCGAGCCCCAGCATTTT. The chain uses TRBV2 and TRBJ1-5; 7 bases map to TRBD1. Germline V CDR1 and CDR2: SNHLY, FYNNEI. The ends lost 7 bases at V and 8 bases at J; junction bases unmatched: 14. The CDR3 is 15 amino acids.

The chain couples TRBV6-5 to TRBJ2-3; D gene ambiguous. Trimming removed 7 bases from V and 3 bases from J, with 8 bases in between. The CDR3 sequence is 12 residues long. The germline V gene encodes CDR1 MNHEY and CDR2 SVGAGI. CDR3 region: CASIGSTDTQYF. The CDR3 DNA is TGTGCCAGCATAGGCTCGACAGATACGCAGTATTTT.

This rearrangement joins TRBV5-1 to TRBJ1-1; no clear D gene. CDR3 length: 17 amino acids. The V gene lost 0 bases and the J gene lost 0 bases, with 15 bases spanning the gap. Germline V gives CDR1 SGHRS, CDR2 YFSETQ. The DNA of the CDR3 is TGCGCCAGCAGCTTGGCCGGCGGAGCCACCATGAACACTGAAGCTTTCTTT. This sequence encodes CASSLAGGATMNTEAFF.

This CDR3 reads CASNTERPGTSGIAKNIQYF. In DNA form, the CDR3 reads TGTGCCAGCAACACCGAACGCCCAGGGACTAGCGGGATAGCCAAAAACATTCAGTACTTC. The rearrangement uses TRBV21-1 and TRBJ2-4; the table names TRBD2, a call not compared with the DNA. TRBV21-1 is given as a pseudogene. The CDR3 covers 20 residues.

The V call is TRBV5-1, the J call TRBJ2-1; no clear D. CDR3 length: 16 residues. Trimming removed 0 bases from V and 1 base from J, with 11 bases in between. The germline V gene encodes CDR1 SGHRS and CDR2 YFSETQ. CDR3 amino acids: CASSLEVTASYNEQFF. The DNA for the CDR3 is TGCGCCAGCAGCTTGGAGGTGACTGCATCCTACAATGAGCAGTTCTTC.

The gene calls are TRBV5-1 and TRBJ2-7; TRBD1 matches at 8 bases. In germline, CDR1 is SGHRS, CDR2 YFSETQ. This CDR3 region has 15 residues. V shed 2 bases, J shed 5 bases, and the junction held 9 bases outside the gene matches. CDR3 nucleotides: TGCGCCAGCAGCTTCCGTGGGGACAGGTTACACGAGCAGTACTTC. This encodes CASSFRGDRLHEQYF.

This chain connects TRBV13 to TRBJ1-1, with 7 bases lining up with TRBD1. In germline, CDR1 is PRHDT, CDR2 FYEKMQ (reference sequence). The CDR3 runs to 15 residues. After removal of 5 bases from V and 1 base from J, the junction contained 7 bases not matched to a gene. The CDR3 DNA reads TGTGCCAGCAGCAACAGGGGTACTTGGAACACTGAAGCTTTCTTT. It translates to CASSNRGTWNTEAFF.